Below are 27 T cell receptor beta chains sequenced from a single sample in a study of CD8+ T cells in alopecia areata. Treatment defined: oral pan-JAK inhibitor, 5-10 mg twice daily. Investigators isolated RNA and reverse transcribed it into cDNA to act as the sequencing template. Sequenced by immunoSEQ multiplex PCR; TCRdb stores in-frame clones only, minus some. The data show 150,000 to 200,000 clones, with roughly three fifths seen just once and about 1.3% held by the top ten. The sequenced sample was CD4+ T cells sorted from blood, obtained at roughly week 49, from a patient treated with tofacitinib. Receptor source: a human donor with alopecia areata.

The J gene is TRBJ2-5, the V gene TRBV25-1, with D hard to call. Germline V gives CDR1 MGHDK, CDR2 SYGVNS. The CDR3 length is 13 residues. With 1 base removed from V and 3 bases from J, the gap between germline ends came to 6 bases. The CDR3 DNA reads TGTGCCAGCAGTGAATTTTGGGAAGAGACCCAGTACTTC. Its protein product is CASSEFWEETQYF.

The chain employs TRBV25-1 and TRBJ2-7, with D unclear. The V gene's germline CDR1 is MGHDK and CDR2 SYGVNS. This CDR3 region has 11 residues. Trimming removed 2 bases from V and 6 bases from J, with 5 bases in between. The CDR3 DNA reads TGTGCCAGCAGTGAAGGCGGCGAGCAGTACTTC. As protein: CASSEGGEQYF.

CDR3 sequence (DNA): TGCGCCAGCAGCCCCTGGGACGGAATGTATGGCTACACCTTC. This translates into CASSPWDGMYGYTF. The chain carries TRBV4-1 and TRBJ1-2; maybe TRBD1 (5 bases). V lost 4 bases and J lost 5, with 14 bases in between. The CDR3 contains 14 residues. Germline V gene data show CDR1 as MGHRA and CDR2 as YSYEKL.

This chain uses TRBV2 with TRBJ2-1; D is possibly TRBD1 or TRBD2 (5 bases each). V gave up 6 bases and J gave up 13 bases, with 16 bases separating them. In germline, CDR1 is SNHLY, CDR2 FYNNEI. This CDR3 comprises 12 residues. CDR3 in amino acids: CASRGVGDPQFF. The CDR3 DNA follows: TGTGCCAGCAGGGGGGTAGGAGATCCCCAGTTCTTC.

V usage is TRBV4-1 and J usage is TRBJ1-2; no clear D. Germline V CDR1 and CDR2: MGHRA, YSYEKL. The CDR3 is 16 residues long. V dropped 0 bases and J dropped 2 bases, with 13 bases sitting between them. The CDR3 sequence: CASSQDLSGVNYGYTF. CDR3 bases: TGCGCCAGCAGCCAAGATCTCAGCGGCGTAAACTATGGCTACACCTTC.

V is TRBV27 and J is TRBJ1-5; no definite D call. Germline V gives CDR1 MNHEY, CDR2 SMNVEV (reference sequence). The V end lost 4 bases, the J end lost 3 bases, and 13 bases lay between the germline ends. The CDR3 runs 15 residues. The CDR3 DNA reads TGTGCCAGCAGTTCCGAAGGGCGGGTCAATCAGCCCCAGCATTTT. Amino acid sequence: CASSSEGRVNQPQHF.

This clone has ten or more counts. The chain joins TRBV27 to TRBJ1-5, with D possibly matching TRBD1 (5 bases). The CDR3 sequence is 14 residues long. With 3 bases removed from V and 4 bases from J, the gap between germline ends came to 10 bases. Per germline, CDR1 MNHEY and CDR2 SMNVEV (reference sequence). The CDR3 region is CASSLMGENQPQHF. The DNA for the CDR3 is TGTGCCAGCAGTTTGATGGGGGAAAATCAGCCCCAGCATTTT.

The genes are TRBV7-9 and TRBJ2-3; TRBD2 matches 13 bases. Germline lookup yields CDR1 SEHNR and CDR2 FQNEAQ (reference sequence). J lost 4 bases, V lost 4 bases, and 5 bases had no gene match. CDR3 size: 16 residues. The CDR3 is CASSSVTSGGSDTQYF. The CDR3 region has the DNA TGTGCCAGCAGCTCAGTGACTAGCGGGGGGTCAGATACGCAGTATTTT.

The chain joins TRBV4-2 to TRBJ2-1; D uncertain. Trimming left V 0 bases short and J 3 bases short, with 3 bases between. CDR1 is LGHNA and CDR2 is YNFKEQ in the germline V gene. The length of the CDR3 is 13 residues. The CDR3 loop reads CASSQDVYNEQFF. The CDR3 DNA is TGTGCCAGCAGCCAAGACGTCTACAATGAGCAGTTCTTC.

This clone came up a few times. This sequence joins TRBV4-3 and TRBJ1-4, with 12 nucleotides matching TRBD1. The germline CDR1 and CDR2 sequences are LGHNA and YSLEER. Germline trimming cut 4 bases from V and 7 bases from J; bases unmatched to any gene: 7. This CDR3 is built from 16 residues. CDR3 DNA: TGCGCCAGCAGCCTTCGGGACAGGGGGCCGGGTGAAAAACTGTTTTTT. Translated: CASSLRDRGPGEKLFF.

In its sample, this clone was seen many times. In DNA, the CDR3 is TGTGCCAGCAGCCGCGGGACTACACCCTACGAGCAGTACTTC. Its translation: CASSRGTTPYEQYF. The chain combines TRBV14 with TRBJ2-7, with 7 positions matching TRBD2. This CDR3 region has 14 residues. Germline V CDR1 and CDR2: SGHDN, FVKESK. The V and J ends lost 4 bases and 2 bases, in that order; junction bases with no gene match: 5.

This chain links TRBV29-1 with TRBJ1-1; D unresolved. From germline, CDR1 is SQVTM and CDR2 ANQGSEA. The CDR3 runs 15 residues. V lost 5 bases, J lost 1 base, and 17 bases lay in between. Written as DNA, the CDR3 is TGCAGCGTTTCTCAATCTCCAGGTCCGAACACTGAAGCTTTCTTT. This sequence encodes CSVSQSPGPNTEAFF. The full variable domain, completed using reference TRBV29-1 and TRBJ1-1, is SAVISQKPSRDICQRGTSLTIQCQVDSQVTMMFWYRQQPGQSLTLIATANQGSEATYESGFVIDKFPISRPNLTFSTLTVSNMSPEDSSIYLCSVSQSPGPNTEAFFGQGTRLTVV.

V gene TRBV6-7 combines with J gene TRBJ2-4; no clear D gene. TRBV6-7 is assigned to the ORF class and has an uncertain function. Trimming removed 4 bases at V and 5 bases at J, with 9 bases between. The CDR3 totals 13 residues. The chain's CDR3 is CASSFYTQNIQYF. The DNA of the CDR3 is TGTGCCAGCAGTTTTTATACCCAAAACATTCAGTACTTC.

This sequence joins TRBV29-1 and TRBJ1-2; D not resolved. Germline loops: CDR1 SQVTM, CDR2 ANQGSEA. The CDR3 contains 12 residues. Trimming took 4 bases from V and 4 from J, leaving 10 bases between them. The CDR3 loop is CSVGEGSYGYTF. Written as DNA, the CDR3 is TGCAGCGTTGGGGAGGGAAGCTATGGCTACACCTTC.

This clone was seen a few times. The V call is TRBV10-3, the J call TRBJ2-1; tentative D call: TRBD1 (6 bases). With 2 bases removed from V and 5 bases from J, the gap between germline ends came to 10 bases. Germline CDR1 reads ENHRY; CDR2 reads SYGVKD. CDR3 size: 14 residues. This CDR3 reads CAISERTGHNEQFF. Here the CDR3 DNA reads TGTGCCATCAGTGAGAGAACAGGGCACAATGAGCAGTTCTTC.

The chain has TRBV4-2 and TRBJ1-1, with D uncertain. Looked up from germline, CDR1 is LGHNA and CDR2 is YNFKEQ. The CDR3 is made up of 19 amino acids. V was pared by 0 bases and J by 1 base, with 21 bases between. CDR3 DNA: TGTGCCAGCAGCCAAGATATCCTGGCAGGCTTCACCAGGAACACTGAAGCTTTCTTT. As protein: CASSQDILAGFTRNTEAFF.

This chain links TRBV9 with TRBJ2-1; 14 bases are a match to TRBD2. The CDR3 has 18 amino acids. The J segment lost 0 bases and the V segment lost 0 bases, leaving 2 bases of the junction unmatched. CDR1 is SGDLS and CDR2 is YYNGEE in the germline V gene. The CDR3: CASSVGLAGGSSYNEQFF. The CDR3 coding sequence is TGTGCCAGCAGCGTAGGACTAGCGGGGGGGTCCTCCTACAATGAGCAGTTCTTC. The full variable domain, its missing parts supplied by reference TRBV9 and TRBJ2-1, is DSGVTQTPKHLITATGQRVTLRCSPRSGDLSVYWYQQSLDQGLQFLIQYYNGEERAKGNILERFSAQQFPDLHSELNLSSLELGDSALYFCASSVGLAGGSSYNEQFFGPGTRLTVL.

The J gene is TRBJ1-2, the V gene TRBV30; perhaps TRBD1 as D (6 bases). This CDR3 comprises 14 residues. The V gene lost 1 base and the J gene lost 3 bases, with 12 bases spanning the gap. In germline, CDR1 is GTSNPN, CDR2 SVGIG (reference sequence). CDR3 sequence (DNA): TGTGCCTGGAGTGGTCGGTACAGGGACTATGGCTACACCTTC. Protein product: CAWSGRYRDYGYTF.

The gene calls are TRBV19 and TRBJ2-5; possibly TRBD1 for D (5 bases). V lost 3 bases and J 5 bases, leaving 10 bases between the germline ends. There are 13 residues in the CDR3. Germline V gene lookup returns CDR1 LNHDA and CDR2 SQIVND (reference sequence). CDR3 nucleotide sequence: TGTGCCAGTAGTATTACAGGTTCGGAGACCCAGTACTTC. This translates into CASSITGSETQYF.

The chain uses TRBV7-7 and TRBJ2-5, with D tentatively TRBD1 (7 bases). The V gene lost 1 base and the J gene lost 4 bases, with 16 bases spanning the gap. The CDR3 extends over 16 amino acids. Germline CDR1 reads SSHAT; CDR2 reads FNYEAQ (reference sequence). CDR3 DNA sequence: TGTGCCAGCAGCTTAGGCCTCGGAGGGGGCCGAGAGACCCAGTACTTC. It yields the protein CASSLGLGGGRETQYF. Full variable domain (remainder filled in from reference TRBV7-7 and TRBJ2-5): GAGVSQSPRYKVTKRGQDVTLRCDPISSHATLYWYQQALGQGPEFLTYFNYEAQPDKSGLPSDRFSAERPEGSISTLTIQRTEQRDSAMYRCASSLGLGGGRETQYFGPGTRLLVL.

CDR3 coding DNA: TGTGCCAGCAGCCCACAGGGTGCGGGCTCCTACAATGAGCAGTTCTTC. Its protein is CASSPQGAGSYNEQFF. The V and J genes are TRBV9 and TRBJ2-1, with TRBD1 as a possible D gene (6 bases). Germline V gene sequence: CDR1 SGDLS, CDR2 YYNGEE. V was shortened by 4 bases and J by 0 bases, with 14 bases between the two germline ends. There are 16 residues in the CDR3.

The chain carries TRBV29-1 and TRBJ2-3; 9 nucleotides align to TRBD2. Germline loops: CDR1 SQVTM, CDR2 ANQGSEA. The CDR3 runs 14 residues. V lost 1 base to trimming and J lost 8 bases; unmatched junction nucleotides: 7. The DNA of the CDR3 is TGCAGCGTTGAAGTGGCGGGGGGGCCGAGTACGCAGTATTTT. Amino acid sequence: CSVEVAGGPSTQYF.

The chain combines TRBV30 with TRBJ1-6; D is undetermined. The CDR3 consists of 13 residues. CDR1 and CDR2 (germline): GTSNPN, SVGIG (reference sequence). V lost 0 bases to trimming and J lost 5 bases, with 5 bases between them. The CDR3 loop is CAWSVQNNSPLHF. CDR3 in DNA: TGTGCCTGGAGTGTACAGAATAATTCACCCCTCCACTTT.

This clone appeared a few times. The chain links TRBV27 to TRBJ1-2, with TRBD1 identical over 9 bases. The V gene end was trimmed by 10 bases and the J gene end by 7 bases; junction bases not matched to a gene: 7. The CDR3 contains 12 residues. CDR1 and CDR2 (germline): MNHEY, SMNVEV (reference sequence). CDR3 in DNA: TGTGCCACCTCCACAGGGGGCCTTGGCTACACCTTC. Its protein is CATSTGGLGYTF.

This clone was observed a handful of times. This chain uses TRBV5-6 with TRBJ2-1, with unresolved D. The germline V gene encodes CDR1 SGHDT and CDR2 YYEEEE. The CDR3 extends over 12 amino acids. The germline V and J ends were trimmed by 5 bases and 5 bases, with 8 bases remaining between them. The CDR3 region is CASRERNNEQFF. CDR3 nucleotide sequence: TGTGCCAGCAGGGAGAGGAACAATGAGCAGTTCTTC.

The V gene is TRBV11-1, the J gene TRBJ2-1; D is undetermined. The germline CDR1 and CDR2 sequences are SGHAT and FQDESV (reference sequence). The germline V and J ends were trimmed by 2 bases and 9 bases, with 17 bases remaining between them. The CDR3 is 15 amino acids. The CDR3 nucleotides read TGTGCCAGCAGCTTAAAGAGGAAGGGTAACGGTGAGCAGTTCTTC. It specifies CASSLKRKGNGEQFF.

This rearrangement joins TRBV13 to TRBJ2-3; possibly TRBD2 for D (6 bases). The CDR3 contains 16 residues. In germline, CDR1 is PRHDT, CDR2 FYEKMQ (reference sequence). V was trimmed by 5 bases and J by 2 bases, leaving 17 bases between them. The DNA of the CDR3 is TGTGCCAGCAGCCCTGGCGGGGCACGAATCACAGATACGCAGTATTTT. This encodes CASSPGGARITDTQYF.